The TCR beta chain described here comes from a study of shared clonotypes between healthy human individuals. Of note for this clone: The target antigen is unknown.

Clones were read by immunoSEQ multiplex PCR, and TCRdb kept only the in-frame ones, dropping some. The sample contains 550,000 to 600,000 clones, roughly 98% of which appear only once. CD45RO-negative CD8 cells positively selected for CCR7 made up the naive population, which excluded terminally differentiated effector memory CD45RA+ cells. Within Nashville, Tennessee resided all donors, each a Caucasian adult. General study findings and limits: Naive CD4 clonotypes were shared across a few donors at about 5%. Non-shared clonotypes had lower generation probabilities than clonotypes shared by all four sorted-subset donors. Incompleteness in sorted-subset sequencing, despite large depth, was shown by rarefaction.

The germline gives CDR1 MNHEY, CDR2 SVGAGI. The CDR3 totals 13 residues. V shed 2 bases and J shed 1 base, with 5 bases lying between them. The chain couples TRBV6-5 to TRBJ1-1; D gene uncertain. This clonotype was obtained from a man aged 30 to 45 in good health. What was sequenced was naive CD8+ T cells sorted from blood. The chain's CDR3 is CASSYTRNTEAFF. The CDR3 nucleotides read TGTGCCAGCAGTTACACCAGGAACACTGAAGCTTTCTTT.